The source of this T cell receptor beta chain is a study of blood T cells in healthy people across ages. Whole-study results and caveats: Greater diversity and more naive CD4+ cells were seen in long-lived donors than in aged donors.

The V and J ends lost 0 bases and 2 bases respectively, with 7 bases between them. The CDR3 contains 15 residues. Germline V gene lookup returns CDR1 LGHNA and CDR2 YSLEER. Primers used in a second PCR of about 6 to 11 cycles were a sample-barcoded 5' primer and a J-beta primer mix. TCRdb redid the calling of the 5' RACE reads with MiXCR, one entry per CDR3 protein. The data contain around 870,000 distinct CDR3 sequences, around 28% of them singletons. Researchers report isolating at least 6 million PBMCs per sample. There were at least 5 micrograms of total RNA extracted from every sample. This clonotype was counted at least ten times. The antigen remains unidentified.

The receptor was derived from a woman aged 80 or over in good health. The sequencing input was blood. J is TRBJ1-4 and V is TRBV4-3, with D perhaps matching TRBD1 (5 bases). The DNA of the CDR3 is TGCGCCAGCAGCCAAGAGGGGGGGACTAATGAAAAACTGTTTTTT. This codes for CASSQEGGTNEKLFF.